Following are 22 T cell receptor beta chains from one sample sequenced in a study of blood T cell repertoires in COVID-19 (dated by TCRdb to about 2020). The library was generated by the immunoSEQ multiplex PCR assay. What TCRdb holds here is the immuneACCESS table cut down to in-frame rearrangements. Part of the clones is not present; checked against another copy, under half of the missing clones reflect an unresolved V gene, and the others are unexplained. Counted in this sample were approximately 170,000 clones; approximately 90% of them appeared once. Of the sample, 1.5% to 2% falls within the top ten clones. The sequenced material came from peripheral blood. The receptors originated from a man younger than 35 who had recovered from COVID-19.

The chain uses TRBV10-3 and TRBJ1-2; D not resolved. The V gene's germline CDR1 is ENHRY and CDR2 SYGVKD. The length of the CDR3 is 12 residues. The V end lost 4 bases, the J end lost 6 bases, and 9 bases lay between the germline ends. The CDR3 bases are TGTGCCATCAGTGGAGCATTCGATGGCTACACCTTC. Translating it yields CAISGAFDGYTF.

This rearrangement joins TRBV6-7 to TRBJ2-7; tentatively, D is TRBD2 (5 bases). TRBV6-7 is assigned to the ORF class and has an uncertain function. This CDR3 has 15 residues. Trimming shortened V by 2 bases and J by 2 bases, and 13 bases separated the two germline ends. The CDR3 DNA sequence: TGTGCCAGCAGTTACGGGAGAAATGGGGCCTACGAGCAGTACTTC. Its translation: CASSYGRNGAYEQYF.

This chain's CDR3 is CASAHPTGEETQYF. The DNA of the CDR3 is TGTGCTAGTGCCCACCCGACAGGGGAAGAGACCCAGTACTTC. The rearrangement links TRBV12-5 to TRBJ2-5; 8 nucleotides match TRBD1. The ends lost 7 bases at V and 3 bases at J; junction bases unmatched: 7. CDR3 size: 14 residues. Per the germline V gene, CDR1 is LGHNT and CDR2 is FRNRAP.

The rearrangement uses TRBV7-2 and TRBJ2-7, with 7 bases matching TRBD2. V lost 1 base and J lost 1; bases outside the gene matches: 7. CDR1 is SGHTA and CDR2 is FQGNSA in the germline V gene. The CDR3 consists of 16 residues. The CDR3 DNA sequence: TGTGCCAGCAGCTTAGTAGCCGGGGGGTCATCCTACGAGCAGTACTTC. Amino acid sequence: CASSLVAGGSSYEQYF.

The chain employs TRBV6-5 and TRBJ2-7, with 7 nucleotides matching TRBD2. Trimming at V came to 2 bases and at J to 4 bases, leaving 5 bases not matched to a gene. There are 14 residues in the CDR3. Germline V gene data show CDR1 as MNHEY and CDR2 as SVGAGI. CDR3 protein: CASSYGGSLYEQYF. As DNA, the CDR3 is TGTGCCAGCAGTTACGGCGGGAGTCTGTACGAGCAGTACTTC.

This chain links TRBV28 with TRBJ1-1; no clear D. Deletions cut 7 bases from V and 1 base from J, with 10 bases between. Per germline, CDR1 MDHEN and CDR2 SYDVKM. The CDR3 consists of 13 residues. CDR3 DNA sequence: TGTGCCAGCACCCGCGGGGAGAACACTGAAGCTTTCTTT. It specifies CASTRGENTEAFF.

V usage is TRBV19 and J usage is TRBJ1-5; D is perhaps TRBD1 (6 bases). Germline V lookup: CDR1 LNHDA, CDR2 SQIVND (reference sequence). This CDR3 is 13 amino acids long. The CDR3 region has the DNA TGTGGTACAGGGCCAGTTAGCAATCAGCCCCAGCATTTT. Protein sequence: CGTGPVSNQPQHF.

This rearrangement joins TRBV28 to TRBJ1-2, with D unresolved. This CDR3 has 13 amino acids. The germline gives CDR1 MDHEN, CDR2 SYDVKM. V lost 8 bases and J lost 7, with 17 bases in between. CDR3 nucleotide sequence: TGTGCCAGCCGCTTCGTGTCTTACGGTGGCTACACCTTC. It encodes CASRFVSYGGYTF.

J is TRBJ2-1 and V is TRBV24-1, with 11 bases matching TRBD2. Germline trimming cut 5 bases from V and 5 bases from J; bases unmatched to any gene: 7. The CDR3 has 16 residues. CDR1 KGHDR and CDR2 SFDVKD come from the germline V gene. In nucleotides, the CDR3 is TGTGCCACCAGTGCCACTAGCGGGAGTGGGAACAATGAGCAGTTCTTC. Translated: CATSATSGSGNNEQFF.

This clone has a single count. J is TRBJ2-1 and V is TRBV24-1; 9 bases agree with TRBD2. The CDR3 length is 14 residues. J gave up 9 bases and V 3 bases, and 5 bases lay outside the gene matches. Germline V gives CDR1 KGHDR, CDR2 SFDVKD. This CDR3 reads CATSDPAGGAEQFF. DNA of the CDR3: TGTGCCACCAGTGATCCAGCGGGAGGTGCTGAGCAGTTCTTC.

The chain is built from TRBV5-1 and TRBJ2-7, with D maybe TRBD1 (6 bases). Trimming took off 0 bases at V and 1 base at J, with 8 bases between the two ends. Germline V gives CDR1 SGHRS, CDR2 YFSETQ. There are 14 residues in the CDR3. The CDR3 spells CASSLGTVSYEQYF. The CDR3 coding sequence is TGCGCCAGCAGCTTGGGGACAGTATCCTACGAGCAGTACTTC.

V usage is TRBV29-1 and J usage is TRBJ2-3; D possibly corresponds to TRBD2 (5 bases). Trimming pared 4 bases from V and 5 bases from J, leaving 13 bases between. Germline CDR1 is SQVTM and CDR2 is ANQGSEA. The CDR3 is made up of 13 amino acids. This CDR3 is CSVALAPRDTQYF. As DNA, the CDR3 is TGCAGCGTTGCCCTAGCCCCCAGAGATACGCAGTATTTT.

The rearrangement uses TRBV5-4 and TRBJ2-2; 10 bases are shared with TRBD2. With V trimmed by 5 bases and J by 7 bases, 11 bases remained unmatched. The CDR3 extends over 16 amino acids. The germline gives CDR1 SGHNT, CDR2 YYREEE (reference sequence). CDR3 loop: CASRLEGTSAVGELFF. CDR3 in DNA: TGTGCCAGCAGACTTGAAGGGACTAGCGCTGTCGGGGAGCTGTTTTTT. Full variable domain (missing parts from reference TRBV5-4 and TRBJ2-2): ETGVTQSPTHLIKTRGQQVTLRCSSQSGHNTVSWYQQALGQGPQFIFQYYREEENGRGNFPPRFSGLQFPNYSSELNVNALELDDSALYLCASRLEGTSAVGELFFGEGSRLTVL.

This clone has just a few counts. V is TRBV7-8 and J is TRBJ2-2; tentative D call: TRBD2 (5 bases). Germline assignment: CDR1 SGHVS and CDR2 FQNEAQ. V was pared by 6 bases and J by 6 bases, with 17 bases between. CDR3 length: 15 residues. CDR3 in DNA: TGTGCCAGCAGATTAAACCGGGAAAGGGCCGGGGAGCTGTTTTTT. This sequence encodes CASRLNRERAGELFF.

The genes are TRBV10-3 and TRBJ2-1, with D perhaps matching TRBD1 (6 bases). The CDR3 has 15 amino acids. Trimming removed 2 bases at V and 6 bases at J, with 14 bases between. Germline CDR1 is ENHRY and CDR2 is SYGVKD. The DNA of the CDR3 is TGTGCCATCAGTGAGCCAACGTTGGGGGCCAATGAGCAGTTCTTC. Protein product: CAISEPTLGANEQFF.

J is TRBJ2-3 and V is TRBV4-3; perhaps TRBD1 as D (7 bases). The V end was cut by 0 bases, the J end by 4 bases, with 8 bases between. Germline V CDR1 and CDR2: LGHNA, YSLEER. CDR3 length: 14 residues. The CDR3 spells CASSQDRGADTQYF. The CDR3 DNA sequence: TGCGCCAGCAGCCAAGACAGGGGGGCAGATACGCAGTATTTT.

V and J are TRBV11-2 and TRBJ2-7, with D maybe TRBD2 (6 bases). The V end lost 1 base, the J end lost 1 base, and 14 bases lay between the germline ends. CDR1 and CDR2 from the germline V gene are SGHAT and FQNNGV. The CDR3 length is 16 residues. DNA of the CDR3: TGTGCCAGCAGCTTAGTGGGCGGGAAAGTTTCCTACGAGCAGTACTTC. Translation gives CASSLVGGKVSYEQYF.

The rearrangement uses TRBV12-3 or TRBV12-4 and TRBJ2-1; D unclear. The CDR3 is 12 amino acids. V was cut by 1 base and J by 13 bases, with 11 bases left in between. The CDR3 region is CASSLGLPTQFF. CDR3 coding DNA: TGTGCCAGCAGTTTAGGTCTGCCCACACAGTTCTTC.

This clone has just a few counts. The gene calls are TRBV29-1 and TRBJ2-2, with 7 bases fitting TRBD1. J gave up 0 bases and V 4 bases, and 2 bases lay outside the gene matches. Germline V CDR1 and CDR2: SQVTM, ANQGSEA. This CDR3 has 14 residues. The CDR3 DNA follows: TGCAGCGTTGGGGACAGATCGAACACCGGGGAGCTGTTTTTT. Its protein is CSVGDRSNTGELFF.

The chain joins TRBV11-2 to TRBJ1-3; no firm D call. Germline loops: CDR1 SGHAT, CDR2 FQNNGV. The CDR3 consists of 16 residues. The V end was cut by 1 base, the J end by 0 bases, with 10 bases between. The CDR3, as DNA: TGTGCCAGCAGCTTAGTTGGGCAGCCCTCTGGAAACACCATATATTTT. This encodes CASSLVGQPSGNTIYF. Looking up the rest from reference TRBV11-2 and TRBJ1-3 gives the full variable domain: EAGVAQSPRYKIIEKRQSVAFWCNPISGHATLYWYQQILGQGPKLLIQFQNNGVVDDSQLPKDRFSAERLKGVDSTLKIQPAKLEDSAVYLCASSLVGQPSGNTIYFGEGSWLTVV.

The rearrangement links TRBV7-3 to TRBJ2-1; maybe TRBD1 (7 bases). This CDR3 comprises 15 residues. V was clipped by 5 bases and J by 10 bases, with 21 bases between them. Germline V gene lookup returns CDR1 SGHTA and CDR2 FQGTGA. The CDR3 coding sequence is TGTGCCAGCAGCCCGCCCCCGGGGGACAGTGTGGAGCAGTTCTTC. Encoded protein: CASSPPPGDSVEQFF.

The chain has TRBV7-9 and TRBJ2-3; a possible D gene is TRBD1 (7 bases). Germline V CDR1 and CDR2: SEHNR, FQNEAQ (reference sequence). Trimming removed 4 bases from V and 5 bases from J, with 16 bases in between. CDR3 length: 15 residues. CDR3 loop: CASSSAGGHQDTQYF. The CDR3 DNA reads as TGTGCCAGCAGCTCCGCAGGGGGGCATCAAGATACGCAGTATTTT.